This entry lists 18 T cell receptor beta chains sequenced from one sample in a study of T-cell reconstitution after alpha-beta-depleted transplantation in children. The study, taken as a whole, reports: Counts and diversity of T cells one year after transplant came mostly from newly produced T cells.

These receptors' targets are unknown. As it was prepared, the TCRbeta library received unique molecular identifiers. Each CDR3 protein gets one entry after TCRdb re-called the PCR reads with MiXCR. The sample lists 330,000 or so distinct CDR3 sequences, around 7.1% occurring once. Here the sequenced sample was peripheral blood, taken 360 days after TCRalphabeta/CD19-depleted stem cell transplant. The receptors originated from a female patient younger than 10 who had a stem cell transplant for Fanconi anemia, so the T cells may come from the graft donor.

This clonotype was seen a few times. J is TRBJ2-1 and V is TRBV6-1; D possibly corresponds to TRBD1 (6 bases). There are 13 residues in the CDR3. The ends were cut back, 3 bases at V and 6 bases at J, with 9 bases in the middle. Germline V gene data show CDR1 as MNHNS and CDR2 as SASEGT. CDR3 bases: TGTGCCAGCAGTGAGGGGGCCTTCAATGAGCAGTTCTTC. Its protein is CASSEGAFNEQFF.

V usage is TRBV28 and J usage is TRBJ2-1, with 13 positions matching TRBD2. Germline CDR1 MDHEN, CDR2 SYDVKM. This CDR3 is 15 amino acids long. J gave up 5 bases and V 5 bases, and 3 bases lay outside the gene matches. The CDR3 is CASSRLAGGDNEQFF. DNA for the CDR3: TGTGCCAGCAGTAGACTAGCGGGGGGTGACAATGAGCAGTTCTTC.

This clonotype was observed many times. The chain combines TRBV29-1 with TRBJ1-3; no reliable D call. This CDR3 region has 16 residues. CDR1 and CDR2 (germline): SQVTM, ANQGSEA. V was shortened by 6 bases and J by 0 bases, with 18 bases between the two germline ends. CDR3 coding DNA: TGCAGCGTACAGATGCAAAGATCCTTCTCTGGAAACACCATATATTTT. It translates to CSVQMQRSFSGNTIYF.

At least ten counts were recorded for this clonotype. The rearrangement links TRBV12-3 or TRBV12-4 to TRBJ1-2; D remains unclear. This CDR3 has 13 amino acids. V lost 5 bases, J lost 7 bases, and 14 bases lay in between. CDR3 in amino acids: CASSPSRFSGYTF. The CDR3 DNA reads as TGTGCCAGCAGTCCCTCACGTTTTTCTGGCTACACCTTC.

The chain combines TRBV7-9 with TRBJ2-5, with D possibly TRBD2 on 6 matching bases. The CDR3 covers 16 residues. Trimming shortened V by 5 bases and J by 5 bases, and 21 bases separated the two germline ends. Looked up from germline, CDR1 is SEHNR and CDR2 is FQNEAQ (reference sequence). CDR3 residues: CASSRRDGLLEETQYF. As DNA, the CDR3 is TGTGCCAGCAGCCGGAGGGACGGACTCCTCGAGGAGACCCAGTACTTC.

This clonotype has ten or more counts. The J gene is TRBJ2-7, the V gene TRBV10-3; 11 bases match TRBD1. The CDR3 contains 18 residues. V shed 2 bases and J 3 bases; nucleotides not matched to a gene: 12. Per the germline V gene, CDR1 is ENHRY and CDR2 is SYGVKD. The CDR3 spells CAISERWTGGFPYYEQYF. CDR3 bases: TGTGCCATCAGTGAGAGGTGGACAGGGGGCTTCCCCTACTACGAGCAGTACTTC.

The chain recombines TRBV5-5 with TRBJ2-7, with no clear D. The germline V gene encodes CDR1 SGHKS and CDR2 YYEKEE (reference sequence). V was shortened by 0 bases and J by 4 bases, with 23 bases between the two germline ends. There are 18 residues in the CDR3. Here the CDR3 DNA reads TGTGCCAGCAGCTTGGAGGCATTAGGCGCGTCCTTCGGGTACGAGCAGTACTTC. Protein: CASSLEALGASFGYEQYF. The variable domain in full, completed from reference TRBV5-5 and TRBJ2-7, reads DAGVTQSPTHLIKTRGQQVTLRCSPISGHKSVSWYQQVLGQGPQFIFQYYEKEERGRGNFPDRFSARQFPNYSSELNVNALLLGDSALYLCASSLEALGASFGYEQYFGPGTRLTVT.

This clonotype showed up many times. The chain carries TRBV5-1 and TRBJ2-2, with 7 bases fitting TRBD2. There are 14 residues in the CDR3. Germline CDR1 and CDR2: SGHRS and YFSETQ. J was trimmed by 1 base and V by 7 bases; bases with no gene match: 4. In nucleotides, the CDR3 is TGCGCCAGCGGAATAGCGGGGAACACCGGGGAGCTGTTTTTT. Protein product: CASGIAGNTGELFF.

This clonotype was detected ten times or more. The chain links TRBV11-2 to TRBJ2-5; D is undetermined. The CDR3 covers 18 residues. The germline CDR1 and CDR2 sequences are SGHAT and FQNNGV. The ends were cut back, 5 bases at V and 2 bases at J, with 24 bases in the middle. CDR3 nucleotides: TGTGCCAGCAGCGTCGGACGGAGCCCCTTAGACGAGCAAGAGACCCAGTACTTC. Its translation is CASSVGRSPLDEQETQYF.

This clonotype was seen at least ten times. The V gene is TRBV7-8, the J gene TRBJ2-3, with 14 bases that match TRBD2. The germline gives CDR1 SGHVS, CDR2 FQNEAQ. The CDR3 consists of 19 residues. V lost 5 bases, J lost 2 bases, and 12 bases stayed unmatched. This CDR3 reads CASSPKQRLAGGATDTQYF. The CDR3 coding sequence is TGTGCCAGCAGCCCGAAACAAAGACTAGCGGGAGGGGCCACAGATACGCAGTATTTT.

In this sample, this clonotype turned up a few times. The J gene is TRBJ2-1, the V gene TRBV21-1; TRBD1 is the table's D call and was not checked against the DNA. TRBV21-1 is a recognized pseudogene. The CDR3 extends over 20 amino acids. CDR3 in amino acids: CASSKEGTSRAGDQDNEQFF. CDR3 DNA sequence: TGTGCCAGCAGCAAAGAAGGGACGTCTAGGGCGGGGGATCAGGACAATGAGCAGTTCTTC.

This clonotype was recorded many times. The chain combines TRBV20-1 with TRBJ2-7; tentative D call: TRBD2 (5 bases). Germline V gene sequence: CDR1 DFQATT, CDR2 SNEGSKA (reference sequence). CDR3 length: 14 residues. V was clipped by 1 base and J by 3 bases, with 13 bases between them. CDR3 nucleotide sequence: TGCAGTGCTAGAGTGGGTAGCGAGTTCTACGAGCAGTACTTC. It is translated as CSARVGSEFYEQYF.

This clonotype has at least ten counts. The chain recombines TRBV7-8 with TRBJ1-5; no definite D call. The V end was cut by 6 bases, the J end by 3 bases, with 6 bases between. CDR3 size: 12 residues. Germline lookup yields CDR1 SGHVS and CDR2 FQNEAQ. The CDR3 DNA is TGTGCCAGCAGTTTATCCAATCAGCCCCAGCATTTT. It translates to CASSLSNQPQHF.

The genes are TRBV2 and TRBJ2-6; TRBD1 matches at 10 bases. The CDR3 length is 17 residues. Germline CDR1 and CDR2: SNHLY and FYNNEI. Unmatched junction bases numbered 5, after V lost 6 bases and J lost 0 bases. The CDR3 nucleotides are TGTGCCAGCAGACCGGGACAGGGGACCTCTGGGGCCAACGTCCTGACTTTC. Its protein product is CASRPGQGTSGANVLTF.

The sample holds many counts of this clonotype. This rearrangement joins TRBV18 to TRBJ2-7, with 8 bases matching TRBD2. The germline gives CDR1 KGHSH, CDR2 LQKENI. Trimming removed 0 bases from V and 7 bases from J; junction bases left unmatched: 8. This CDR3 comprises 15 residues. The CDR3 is CASSPPPGGPQEQYF. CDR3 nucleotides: TGTGCCAGCTCACCACCCCCGGGAGGGCCTCAAGAGCAGTACTTC. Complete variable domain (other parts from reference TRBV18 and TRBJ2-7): NAGVMQNPRHLVRRRGQEARLRCSPMKGHSHVYWYRQLPEEGLKFMVYLQKENIIDESGMPKERFSAEFPKEGPSILRIQQVVRGDSAAYFCASSPPPGGPQEQYFGPGTRLTVT.

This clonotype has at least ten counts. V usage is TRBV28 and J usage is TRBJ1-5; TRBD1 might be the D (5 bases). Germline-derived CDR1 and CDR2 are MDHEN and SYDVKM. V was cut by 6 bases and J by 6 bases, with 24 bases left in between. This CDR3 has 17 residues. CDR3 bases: TGTGCCAGCAGACAAACATTGCTCAGGACACTTGGTCAGCCCCAGCATTTT. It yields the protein CASRQTLLRTLGQPQHF.

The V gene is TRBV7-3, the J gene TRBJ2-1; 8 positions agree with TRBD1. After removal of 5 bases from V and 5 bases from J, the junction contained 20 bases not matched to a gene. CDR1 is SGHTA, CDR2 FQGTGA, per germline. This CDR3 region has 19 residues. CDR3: CASSPRQGPSQRSNNEQFF. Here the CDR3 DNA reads TGTGCCAGCAGCCCAAGACAGGGGCCCTCCCAAAGATCTAACAATGAGCAGTTCTTC. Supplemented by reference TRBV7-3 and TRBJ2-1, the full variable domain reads GAGVSQTPSNKVTEKGKYVELRCDPISGHTALYWYRQSLGQGPEFLIYFQGTGAADDSGLPNDRFFAVRPEGSVSTLKIQRTERGDSAVYLCASSPRQGPSQRSNNEQFFGPGTRLTVL.

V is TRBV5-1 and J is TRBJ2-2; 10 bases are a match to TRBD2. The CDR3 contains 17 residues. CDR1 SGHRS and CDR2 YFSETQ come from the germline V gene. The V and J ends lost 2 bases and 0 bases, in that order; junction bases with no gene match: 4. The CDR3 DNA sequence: TGCGCCAGCAGCTTACGGACTAGCGGTACGAACACCGGGGAGCTGTTTTTT. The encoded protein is CASSLRTSGTNTGELFF.